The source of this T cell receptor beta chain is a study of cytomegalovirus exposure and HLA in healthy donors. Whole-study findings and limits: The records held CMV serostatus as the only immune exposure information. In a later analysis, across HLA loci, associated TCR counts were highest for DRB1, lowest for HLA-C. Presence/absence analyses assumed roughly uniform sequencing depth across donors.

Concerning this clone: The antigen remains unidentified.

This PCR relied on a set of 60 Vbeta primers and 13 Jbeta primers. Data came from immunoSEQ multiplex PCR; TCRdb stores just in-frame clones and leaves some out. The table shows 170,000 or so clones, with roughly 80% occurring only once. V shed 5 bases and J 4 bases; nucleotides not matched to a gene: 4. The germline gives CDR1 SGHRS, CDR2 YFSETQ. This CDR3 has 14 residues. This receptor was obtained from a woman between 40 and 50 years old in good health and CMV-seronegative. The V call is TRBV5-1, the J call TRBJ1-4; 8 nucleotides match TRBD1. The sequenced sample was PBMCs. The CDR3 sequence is CASRWTGYNEKLFF. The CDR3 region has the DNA TGCGCCAGCAGATGGACAGGGTATAATGAAAAACTGTTTTTT.